The 9 T cell receptor beta chains listed next were all sequenced from one sample in a study of read filtering for tumor transcriptome and immune sequencing. From 300 to 400 ng of RNA, a library with molecular barcoded alpha/delta and beta/gamma adaptors was made. TCRdb reprocessed the reads with MiXCR, giving one entry per CDR3 protein. The table records about 57,000 distinct CDR3 sequences, about 20% of them present only once. The specimen sequenced was a population of CD138-negative cells sorted from bone marrow. The origin of the receptors is a donor at least 40 years old with multiple myeloma.

The chain links TRBV5-1 to TRBJ1-3; D unresolved. Germline V gene sequence: CDR1 SGHRS, CDR2 YFSETQ. The CDR3 extends over 16 amino acids. Trimming removed 3 bases from V and 2 bases from J, with 15 bases in between. CDR3 sequence (DNA): TGCGCCAGCAGCTCTCATCTACAGAGCACTGGAAACACCATATATTTT. Amino acid sequence: CASSSHLQSTGNTIYF.

This clonotype was seen many times. The rearrangement links TRBV5-4 to TRBJ2-2; TRBD1 aligns across 7 bases. Germline V CDR1 and CDR2: SGHNT, YYREEE (reference sequence). The CDR3 spans 16 residues. V lost 3 bases to trimming and J lost 5 bases; unmatched junction nucleotides: 10. The CDR3 DNA sequence: TGTGCCAGCAGCTCCGACCGCGCAGGGGGTACCGGGGAGCTGTTTTTT. It translates to CASSSDRAGGTGELFF.

This chain connects TRBV7-2 to TRBJ2-1, with D tentatively TRBD1 (6 bases). Trimming shortened V by 6 bases and J by 9 bases, and 18 bases separated the two germline ends. The germline gives CDR1 SGHTA, CDR2 FQGNSA. This CDR3 has 14 residues. The CDR3 loop is CASRRLQGCGEQFF. The CDR3, as DNA: TGTGCCAGCAGGCGCCTTCAGGGGTGTGGTGAGCAGTTCTTC.

This clonotype was picked up many times. The gene calls are TRBV6-2 or TRBV6-3 and TRBJ2-1, with 14 positions matching TRBD2. The V and J ends lost 4 bases and 4 bases, in that order; junction bases with no gene match: 9. The germline V gene encodes CDR1 MNHEY and CDR2 SVGEGT. The CDR3 contains 18 residues. CDR3: CASSFGTSGGTGYNEQFF. The CDR3 DNA reads as TGTGCCAGCAGTTTTGGGACTAGCGGGGGAACGGGTTACAATGAGCAGTTCTTC.

There are a few counts of this clonotype. J is TRBJ2-3 and V is TRBV3-1; D unresolved. Germline values: CDR1 LGHDT, CDR2 YNNKEL (reference sequence). V gave up 1 base and J gave up 2 bases, with 10 bases separating them. This CDR3 has 15 amino acids. CDR3 protein: CASSQGRSNTDTQYF. The DNA for the CDR3 is TGTGCCAGCAGCCAAGGTCGCTCGAACACAGATACGCAGTATTTT.

Note on this clonotype: A much larger clone differs from this one at a single base, so this may be a read error. The gene calls are TRBV3-1 and TRBJ2-3; D possibly corresponds to TRBD1 (5 bases). V was clipped by 6 bases and J by 0 bases, with 13 bases between them. Germline assignment: CDR1 LGHDT and CDR2 YNNKEL (reference sequence). The CDR3 runs to 15 residues. CDR3 sequence: CASSSTTASTDTQYF. As DNA, the CDR3 is TGTGCCAGCAGTTCAACGACAGCAAGCACAGATACGCAGTATTTT.

The rearrangement joins TRBV7-3 to TRBJ2-3; TRBD2 agrees at 9 bases. The CDR3 sequence is 14 residues long. Unmatched junction bases numbered 2, after V lost 4 bases and J lost 3 bases. Germline assignment: CDR1 SGHTA and CDR2 FQGTGA. In DNA form, the CDR3 reads TGTGCCAGCAGCTCCGGACTAGCGACAGATACGCAGTATTTT. This translates into CASSSGLATDTQYF.

Many counts were recorded for this clonotype. The genes are TRBV24-1 and TRBJ2-3; maybe TRBD1 (6 bases). CDR1 KGHDR and CDR2 SFDVKD come from the germline V gene. This CDR3 region has 15 residues. The V gene lost 1 base and the J gene lost 4 bases, with 11 bases spanning the gap. CDR3: CATSDFSGVADTQYF. The CDR3 DNA sequence: TGTGCCACCAGTGATTTTTCAGGGGTGGCAGATACGCAGTATTTT.

The chain is built from TRBV20-1 and TRBJ1-5; possibly TRBD1 for D (5 bases). The CDR3 runs to 15 residues. Trimming removed 2 bases at V and 1 base at J, with 12 bases between. CDR1 and CDR2 from the germline V gene are DFQATT and SNEGSKA (reference sequence). The CDR3 loop is CSARKSGGSNQPQHF. The CDR3 nucleotides are TGCAGTGCTAGAAAGTCTGGGGGGAGCAATCAGCCCCAGCATTTT.